The 27 T cell receptor beta chains reported below all come from one sample, sequenced in a study of T cells in Graves' hyperthyroidism and ophthalmopathy. Amplification of TCR beta CDR3 regions was performed using RNA transcripts as template. TCR CDR3 underwent first-round RT-PCR with the HTBI primer set. TCRdb ran MiXCR on the multiplex PCR reads and lists one entry per CDR3 protein. The data hold under 600,000 distinct CDR3 sequences, with about a sixth observed a single time. The sequenced material came from blood. The source of these receptors is a middle-aged woman with Graves' ophthalmopathy.

This clonotype was picked up many times. The J gene is TRBJ2-2, the V gene TRBV11-2; D not resolved. Trimming stripped 2 bases from V and 6 bases from J, with 13 bases between. The CDR3 is 15 residues long. In germline, CDR1 is SGHAT, CDR2 FQNNGV. This CDR3 is CASSLSGGVPGELFF. The CDR3 DNA sequence: TGTGCCAGCAGCTTATCTGGTGGGGTCCCCGGGGAGCTGTTTTTT.

The chain joins TRBV9 to TRBJ2-4; 12 bases agree with TRBD2. The CDR3 contains 15 residues. Germline V gives CDR1 SGDLS, CDR2 YYNGEE. The ends lost 3 bases at V and 9 bases at J; junction bases unmatched: 7. This CDR3 reads CASSEAGLAGGIQYF. The DNA for the CDR3 is TGTGCCAGCAGCGAGGCGGGACTAGCGGGCGGCATTCAGTACTTC.

This clonotype was detected many times. This rearrangement joins TRBV18 to TRBJ1-1; 10 nucleotides agree with TRBD1. The germline V gene has CDR1 KGHSH and CDR2 LQKENI. V lost 4 bases and J lost 10; bases outside the gene matches: 9. This CDR3 is built from 14 residues. DNA for the CDR3: TGTGCCAGCTCACAACCCGGGACAGGGGAGGTAGCTTTCTTT. It codes for CASSQPGTGEVAFF.

This clonotype was detected only a few times. The genes are TRBV11-1 and TRBJ1-3, with a tentative D call TRBD1 (5 bases). CDR1 and CDR2 from the germline V gene are SGHAT and FQDESV (reference sequence). This CDR3 has 15 amino acids. Trimming stripped 3 bases from V and 0 bases from J, with 9 bases between. The CDR3: CASSLGGASGNTIYF. CDR3 bases: TGTGCCAGCAGCTTGGGAGGGGCCTCTGGAAACACCATATATTTT. Looking up the rest from reference TRBV11-1 and TRBJ1-3 gives the full variable domain: EAEVAQSPRYKITEKSQAVAFWCDPISGHATLYWYRQILGQGPELLVQFQDESVVDDSQLPKDRFSAERLKGVDSTLKIQPAELGDSAMYLCASSLGGASGNTIYFGEGSWLTVV.

This clonotype was seen repeatedly, ten times or more. The rearrangement links TRBV27 to TRBJ2-4; TRBD1 aligns across 8 bases. The J segment lost 3 bases and the V segment lost 5 bases, leaving 9 bases of the junction unmatched. The germline V gene encodes CDR1 MNHEY and CDR2 SMNVEV (reference sequence). CDR3 length: 16 amino acids. The CDR3 is CASSDRTGKDKNIQYF. The DNA for the CDR3 is TGTGCCAGCAGTGATAGGACAGGGAAGGACAAAAACATTCAGTACTTC.

The rearrangement joins TRBV5-1 to TRBJ1-6, with D possibly TRBD1 on 5 matching bases. The germline gives CDR1 SGHRS, CDR2 YFSETQ. V lost 2 bases and J lost 9, with 15 bases in between. The length of the CDR3 is 15 residues. CDR3 loop: CASSLTSGTTSPLHF. The CDR3 DNA follows: TGCGCCAGCAGCTTAACTTCTGGGACGACTTCACCCCTCCACTTT. The full variable domain, rest sourced from reference TRBV5-1 and TRBJ1-6, is KAGVTQTPRYLIKTRGQQVTLSCSPISGHRSVSWYQQTPGQGLQFLFEYFSETQRNKGNFPGRFSGRQFSNSRSEMNVSTLELGDSALYLCASSLTSGTTSPLHFGNGTRLTVT.

This clonotype was detected ten times or more. The rearrangement links TRBV7-2 to TRBJ2-7, with a weak D call TRBD2 (6 bases). Germline V lookup: CDR1 SGHTA, CDR2 FQGNSA. This CDR3 is 14 amino acids long. V was trimmed by 1 base and J by 0 bases, leaving 7 bases between them. DNA of the CDR3: TGTGCCAGCAGCTTAGTGGAGGGCTCCTACGAGCAGTACTTC. Amino acid sequence: CASSLVEGSYEQYF.

A remark on this clonotype: The junction shows a germline mismatch at one end, possibly a read error. The chain has TRBV7-2 and TRBJ1-1, with 11 bases fitting TRBD1. Germline V gene sequence: CDR1 SGHTA, CDR2 FQGNSA. CDR3 length: 15 residues. The CDR3 here is CVSSWDRGMNTEAFF. The CDR3 bases are TGTGTCAGCAGCTGGGACAGGGGGATGAACACTGAAGCTTTCTTT.

This chain links TRBV6-1 with TRBJ2-7, with 7 bases lining up with TRBD2. The germline V gene encodes CDR1 MNHNS and CDR2 SASEGT. This CDR3 spans 16 amino acids. Trimming at V came to 2 bases and at J to 6 bases, leaving 13 bases not matched to a gene. CDR3 sequence reads: CASSEIAGQGGIEQYF. CDR3 nucleotides: TGTGCCAGCAGTGAAATAGCGGGTCAGGGCGGAATCGAGCAGTACTTC.

Concerning this clonotype itself: This sequence may be a read error, since a much larger clone differs from it by one base. This chain links TRBV28 with TRBJ2-7; D is perhaps TRBD1 (6 bases). The CDR3 is 10 amino acids. Germline values: CDR1 MDHEN, CDR2 SYDVKM. CDR3 nucleotides: TGTACCACAGGGCTCCGGGAGCAGTACTTC. Residues: CTTGLREQYF.

This clonotype occurred many times. The V and J genes are TRBV2 and TRBJ2-2; TRBD1 aligns across 9 bases. The V gene end was trimmed by 6 bases and the J gene end by 1 base; junction bases not matched to a gene: 3. This CDR3 contains 15 residues. The germline V gene encodes CDR1 SNHLY and CDR2 FYNNEI. CDR3 in amino acids: CASRDRGLNTGELFF. The CDR3 DNA sequence: TGTGCCAGCAGGGACAGGGGCCTGAACACCGGGGAGCTGTTTTTT. Combining the CDR3 with reference TRBV2 and TRBJ2-2 gives the whole variable domain EPEVTQTPSHQVTQMGQEVILRCVPISNHLYFYWYRQILGQKVEFLVSFYNNEISEKSEIFDDQFSVERPDGSNFTLKIRSTKLEDSAMYFCASRDRGLNTGELFFGEGSRLTVL.

This chain joins TRBV6-1 and TRBJ2-3; 8 positions match TRBD2. CDR3 size: 16 residues. In germline, CDR1 is MNHNS, CDR2 SASEGT. J gave up 2 bases and V 6 bases, and 10 bases lay outside the gene matches. CDR3 loop: CASRATLADFTDTQYF. In DNA form, the CDR3 reads TGTGCCAGCAGGGCTACACTAGCGGACTTCACAGATACGCAGTATTTT.

This clonotype appeared once. V gene TRBV7-2 combines with J gene TRBJ2-2; 11 bases are shared with TRBD2. Germline V gene data show CDR1 as SGHTA and CDR2 as FQGNSA. The CDR3 is made up of 17 amino acids. V lost 6 bases and J lost 2; bases outside the gene matches: 8. The CDR3 loop is CASSGYGTSGNTGELFF. CDR3 in DNA: TGTGCCAGCAGTGGTTATGGGACTAGCGGTAACACCGGGGAGCTGTTTTTT. The variable domain in full, completed from reference TRBV7-2 and TRBJ2-2, reads GAGVSQSPSNKVTEKGKDVELRCDPISGHTALYWYRQSLGQGLEFLIYFQGNSAPDKSGLPSDRFSAERTGGSVSTLTIQRTQQEDSAVYLCASSGYGTSGNTGELFFGEGSRLTVL.

The table lists this clonotype with many counts. The chain uses TRBV20-1 and TRBJ1-2; D gene uncertain. Trimming cost V 0 bases and J 8 bases, with 10 bases left between them. Germline V gives CDR1 DFQATT, CDR2 SNEGSKA (reference sequence). The CDR3 extends over 12 amino acids. The CDR3 DNA is TGCAGTGCTAGAGAAGGACTGGCCGGCTACACCTTC. Residues: CSAREGLAGYTF.

This clonotype was picked up many times. The rearrangement joins TRBV10-3 to TRBJ2-3; possible D gene TRBD2, 6 bases. The germline V gene encodes CDR1 ENHRY and CDR2 SYGVKD. The CDR3 has 13 residues. Trimming stripped 5 bases from V and 5 bases from J, with 11 bases between. The CDR3 sequence is CAISSGGEDTQYF. CDR3 coding DNA: TGTGCCATCAGTTCAGGAGGGGAAGATACGCAGTATTTT.

A word on this clonotype: One end of the junction is discordant with germline, which a read error may explain. The chain uses TRBV7-2 and TRBJ2-1; no reliable D call. This CDR3 has 14 residues. Looked up from germline, CDR1 is SGHTA and CDR2 is FQGNSA. The CDR3 sequence is CASSLDQIYNKQFF. CDR3 DNA: TGTGCCAGCAGCTTAGACCAGATATACAATAAGCAGTTCTTC.

This clonotype was recorded at least ten times. The chain employs TRBV7-2 and TRBJ2-7, with 9 bases matching TRBD1. Trimming took 3 bases from V and 2 from J; bases not matched to a gene: 2. The germline CDR1 and CDR2 sequences are SGHTA and FQGNSA. The CDR3 is made up of 14 amino acids. CDR3 DNA sequence: TGTGCCAGCAGCTTGGACAGGGGAGCCTACGAGCAGTACTTC. Translation gives CASSLDRGAYEQYF.

This clonotype was observed many times. V and J are TRBV20-1 and TRBJ2-7; 7 positions match TRBD2. V lost 0 bases and J lost 2; bases outside the gene matches: 4. CDR3 size: 14 residues. The germline V gene encodes CDR1 DFQATT and CDR2 SNEGSKA (reference sequence). CDR3 protein: CSARDWEGPYEQYF. The CDR3 DNA reads TGCAGTGCTAGAGATTGGGAGGGACCCTACGAGCAGTACTTC.

The sample holds a few counts of this clonotype. This rearrangement joins TRBV19 to TRBJ1-1, with TRBD1 matching over 7 bases. Germline CDR1 and CDR2: LNHDA and SQIVND (reference sequence). The ends lost 9 bases at V and 5 bases at J; junction bases unmatched: 15. The CDR3 spans 15 residues. The CDR3 bases are TGTGCCAGCCGTACAGTGGGACAGTTGCGGACTGAAGCTTTCTTT. This codes for CASRTVGQLRTEAFF.

The CDR3 DNA follows: TGTGCCAGCAGCCAACCGCCGGCGGGGGAGCTGTTTTTT. It translates to CASSQPPAGELFF. V and J are TRBV4-2 and TRBJ2-2; D call uncertain. Germline values: CDR1 LGHNA, CDR2 YNFKEQ. Trimming left V 2 bases short and J 8 bases short, with 9 bases between. This CDR3 spans 13 amino acids.

This clonotype showed up just a few times. The J gene is TRBJ2-3, the V gene TRBV7-2; D call uncertain. CDR1 is SGHTA, CDR2 FQGNSA, per germline. The CDR3 has 14 residues. Trimming stripped 1 base from V and 7 bases from J, with 12 bases between. This CDR3 reads CASSLGFSANTQYF. Written as DNA, the CDR3 is TGTGCCAGCAGCTTAGGTTTTTCGGCGAATACGCAGTATTTT. Full variable domain (rest looked up from reference TRBV7-2 and TRBJ2-3): GAGVSQSPSNKVTEKGKDVELRCDPISGHTALYWYRQSLGQGLEFLIYFQGNSAPDKSGLPSDRFSAERTGGSVSTLTIQRTQQEDSAVYLCASSLGFSANTQYFGPGTRLTVL.

The chain carries TRBV3-1 and TRBJ2-4, with TRBD2 matching 8 bases. Germline lookup yields CDR1 LGHDT and CDR2 YNNKEL (reference sequence). The CDR3 is 16 amino acids. Trimming took 1 base from V and 4 from J; bases not matched to a gene: 6. The CDR3: CASSQAAGGYKNIQYF. The CDR3 bases are TGTGCCAGCAGCCAAGCGGCGGGAGGTTATAAAAACATTCAGTACTTC.

This clonotype was counted ten times or more. The chain joins TRBV7-8 to TRBJ2-3, with 8 bases aligning to TRBD1. The CDR3 contains 15 residues. In germline, CDR1 is SGHVS, CDR2 FQNEAQ. V shed 2 bases and J 6 bases; nucleotides not matched to a gene: 7. The CDR3 DNA reads as TGTGCCAGCAGCTTAAGCAGGGGGCAGTATGATACGCAGTATTTT. Translation gives CASSLSRGQYDTQYF.

A remark on this clonotype: Its ends do not fully match the called genes, so a read error is possible. The genes are TRBV11-2 and TRBJ1-4, with 7 bases matching TRBD1. There are 16 residues in the CDR3. Germline CDR1 is SGHAT and CDR2 is FQNNGV. CDR3 in DNA: TGTGCCAGCAGCTTAGTTTCGAAGGGGGCTAACGAAAAACTGTTTTTT. This translates into CASSLVSKGANEKLFF.

This clonotype appeared a few times. The rearrangement joins TRBV19 to TRBJ1-5, with TRBD1 identical over 9 bases. With V trimmed by 3 bases and J by 7 bases, 4 bases remained unmatched. This CDR3 has 14 residues. CDR1 is LNHDA, CDR2 SQIVND, per germline (reference sequence). This CDR3 reads CASSMTGGWQPQHF. The CDR3 DNA sequence: TGTGCCAGTAGTATGACAGGGGGATGGCAGCCCCAGCATTTT.

Concerning this clonotype: A much larger clone differs from this one at a single base, so this may be a read error. The rearrangement joins TRBV7-9 to TRBJ2-7; D is possibly TRBD1 or TRBD2 (7 bases each). CDR3 length: 15 amino acids. Per germline, CDR1 SEHNR and CDR2 FQNEAQ (reference sequence). The V and J ends lost 8 bases and 6 bases respectively, with 23 bases between them. CDR3 sequence: CASGTGVAGVLEQYF. CDR3 nucleotide sequence: TGTGCCAGCGGCACAGGGGTGGCGGGAGTGCTCGAGCAGTACTTC.

About this clonotype: The junction departs from the called germline gene at one end, perhaps through a read error. V is TRBV2 and J is TRBJ2-4; TRBD2 matches 12 bases. The CDR3 is made up of 16 amino acids. From germline, CDR1 is SNHLY and CDR2 FYNNEI. The CDR3 nucleotides are TGTGCCAGCAGTGCACTAGCGGGGGGAGCCAAAAACATTCGGTACTTC. The encoded protein is CASSALAGGAKNIRYF. The whole variable domain, remainder taken from reference TRBV2 and TRBJ2-4, is EPEVTQTPSHQVTQMGQEVILRCVPISNHLYFYWYRQILGQKVEFLVSFYNNEISEKSEIFDDQFSVERPDGSNFTLKIRSTKLEDSAMYFCASSALAGGAKNIRYFGAGTRLSVL.